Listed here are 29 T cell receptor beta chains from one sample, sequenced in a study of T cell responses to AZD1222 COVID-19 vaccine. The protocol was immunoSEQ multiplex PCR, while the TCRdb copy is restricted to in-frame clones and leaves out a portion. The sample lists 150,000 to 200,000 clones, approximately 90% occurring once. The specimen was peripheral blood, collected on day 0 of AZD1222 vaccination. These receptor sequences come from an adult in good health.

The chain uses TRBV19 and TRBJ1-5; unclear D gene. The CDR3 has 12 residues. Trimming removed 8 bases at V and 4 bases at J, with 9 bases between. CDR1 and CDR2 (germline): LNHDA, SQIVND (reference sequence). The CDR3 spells CASRVGNQPQHF. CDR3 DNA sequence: TGTGCCAGTCGCGTGGGAAATCAGCCCCAGCATTTT.

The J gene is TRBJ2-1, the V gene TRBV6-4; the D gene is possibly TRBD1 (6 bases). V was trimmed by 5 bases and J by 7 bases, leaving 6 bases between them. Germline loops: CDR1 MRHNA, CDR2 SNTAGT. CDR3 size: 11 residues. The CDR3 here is CASSTGNEQFF. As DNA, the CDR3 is TGTGCCAGCAGTACAGGGAATGAGCAGTTCTTC.

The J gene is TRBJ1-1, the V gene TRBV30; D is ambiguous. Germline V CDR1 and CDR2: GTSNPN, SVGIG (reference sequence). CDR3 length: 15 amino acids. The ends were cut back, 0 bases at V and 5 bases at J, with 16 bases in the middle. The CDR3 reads CAWSVLLGMRTEAFF. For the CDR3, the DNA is TGTGCCTGGAGTGTCCTCCTGGGGATGAGGACTGAAGCTTTCTTT.

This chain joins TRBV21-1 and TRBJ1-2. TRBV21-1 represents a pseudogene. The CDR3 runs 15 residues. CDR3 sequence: CASSKPHRGSYGYTF. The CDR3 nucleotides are TGTGCCAGCAGCAAACCCCATCGGGGCAGCTATGGCTACACCTTC.

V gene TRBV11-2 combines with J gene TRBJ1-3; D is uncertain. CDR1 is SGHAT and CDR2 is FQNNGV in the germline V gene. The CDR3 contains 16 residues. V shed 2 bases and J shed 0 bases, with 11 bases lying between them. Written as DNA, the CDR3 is TGTGCCAGCAGCTTATCCAGTCCTTACTCTGGAAACACCATATATTTT. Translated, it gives CASSLSSPYSGNTIYF.

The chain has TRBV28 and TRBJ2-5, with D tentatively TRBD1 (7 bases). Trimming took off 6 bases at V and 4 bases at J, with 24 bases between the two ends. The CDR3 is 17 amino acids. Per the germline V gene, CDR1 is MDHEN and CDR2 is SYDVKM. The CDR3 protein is CASSNGTELLARETQYF. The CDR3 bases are TGTGCCAGCAGCAACGGGACAGAACTACTAGCTCGAGAGACCCAGTACTTC.

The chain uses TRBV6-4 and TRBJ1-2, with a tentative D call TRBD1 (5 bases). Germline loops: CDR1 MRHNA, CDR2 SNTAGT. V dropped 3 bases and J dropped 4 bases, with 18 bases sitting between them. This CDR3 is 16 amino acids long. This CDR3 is CASSERGSGGGYGYTF. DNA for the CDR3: TGTGCCAGCAGTGAGAGAGGGTCGGGTGGGGGCTATGGCTACACCTTC.

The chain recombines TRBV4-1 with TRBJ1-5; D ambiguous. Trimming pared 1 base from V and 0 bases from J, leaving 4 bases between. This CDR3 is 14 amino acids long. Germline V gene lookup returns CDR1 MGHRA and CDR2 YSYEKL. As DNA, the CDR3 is TGCGCCAGCAGCCAAGTTCATAGCAATCAGCCCCAGCATTTT. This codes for CASSQVHSNQPQHF.

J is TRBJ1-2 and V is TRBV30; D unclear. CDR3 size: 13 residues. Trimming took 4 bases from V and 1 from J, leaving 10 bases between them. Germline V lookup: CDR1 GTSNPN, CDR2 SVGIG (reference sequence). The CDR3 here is CAWKLVGNYGYTF. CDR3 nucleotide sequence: TGTGCCTGGAAGTTAGTGGGTAACTATGGCTACACCTTC.

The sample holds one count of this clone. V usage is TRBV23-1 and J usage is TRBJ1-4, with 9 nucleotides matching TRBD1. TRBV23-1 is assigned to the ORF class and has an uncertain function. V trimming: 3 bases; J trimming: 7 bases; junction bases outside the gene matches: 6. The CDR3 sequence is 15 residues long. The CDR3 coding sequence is TGCGCCAGCAGTCACCCGGGACAGGGCAGTGAAAAACTGTTTTTT. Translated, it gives CASSHPGQGSEKLFF.

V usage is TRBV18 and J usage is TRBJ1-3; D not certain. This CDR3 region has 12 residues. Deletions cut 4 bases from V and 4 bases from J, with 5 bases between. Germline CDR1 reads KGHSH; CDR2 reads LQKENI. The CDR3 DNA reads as TGTGCCAGCTCACTTGACGGAAACACCATATATTTT. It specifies CASSLDGNTIYF.

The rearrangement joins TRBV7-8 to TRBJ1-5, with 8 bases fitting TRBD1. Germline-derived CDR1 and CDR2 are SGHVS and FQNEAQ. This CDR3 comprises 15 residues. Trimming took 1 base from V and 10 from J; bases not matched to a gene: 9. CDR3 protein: CASSLEVHRGSPQHF. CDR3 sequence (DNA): TGTGCCAGCAGCTTAGAAGTACACAGGGGGTCACCCCAGCATTTT.

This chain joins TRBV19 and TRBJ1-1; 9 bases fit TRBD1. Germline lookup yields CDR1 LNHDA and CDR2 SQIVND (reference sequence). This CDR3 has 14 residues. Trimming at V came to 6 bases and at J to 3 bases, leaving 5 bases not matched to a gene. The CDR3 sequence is CASSLRTGDTEAFF. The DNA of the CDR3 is TGTGCCAGTAGCCTGCGGACAGGGGACACTGAAGCTTTCTTT.

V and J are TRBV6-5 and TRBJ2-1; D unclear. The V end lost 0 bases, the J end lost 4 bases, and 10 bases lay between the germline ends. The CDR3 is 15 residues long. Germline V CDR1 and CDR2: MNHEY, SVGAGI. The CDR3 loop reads CASSYSSYVYNEQFF. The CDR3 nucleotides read TGTGCCAGCAGTTACTCGAGTTATGTTTACAATGAGCAGTTCTTC.

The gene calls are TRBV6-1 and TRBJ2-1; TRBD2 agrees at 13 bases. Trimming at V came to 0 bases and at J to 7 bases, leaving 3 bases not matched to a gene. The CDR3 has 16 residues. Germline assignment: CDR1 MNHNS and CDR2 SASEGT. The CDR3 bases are TGTGCCAGCAGTGAAGCACTAGCGGGAGGGTGGAATGAGCAGTTCTTC. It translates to CASSEALAGGWNEQFF.

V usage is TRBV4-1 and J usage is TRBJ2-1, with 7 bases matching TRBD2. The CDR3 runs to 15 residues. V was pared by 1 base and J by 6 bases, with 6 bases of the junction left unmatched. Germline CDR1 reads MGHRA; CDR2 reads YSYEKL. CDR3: CASSQVRREGNEQFF. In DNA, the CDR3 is TGCGCCAGCAGCCAAGTCCGAAGGGAGGGCAATGAGCAGTTCTTC.

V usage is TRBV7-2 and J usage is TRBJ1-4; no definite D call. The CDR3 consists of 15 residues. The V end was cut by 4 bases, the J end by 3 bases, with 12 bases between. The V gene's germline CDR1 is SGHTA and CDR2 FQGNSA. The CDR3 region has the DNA TGTGCCAGCAGCTCAAGTGTCGGGGCTAATGAAAAACTGTTTTTT. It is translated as CASSSSVGANEKLFF.

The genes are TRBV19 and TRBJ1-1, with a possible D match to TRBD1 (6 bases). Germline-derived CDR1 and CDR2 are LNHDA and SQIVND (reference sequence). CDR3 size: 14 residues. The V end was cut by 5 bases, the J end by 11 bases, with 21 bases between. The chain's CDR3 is CASSDRGLRGPAFF. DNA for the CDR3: TGTGCCAGTAGTGATCGCGGACTTCGGGGGCCTGCTTTCTTT. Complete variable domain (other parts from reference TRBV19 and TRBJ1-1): DGGITQSPKYLFRKEGQNVTLSCEQNLNHDAMYWYRQDPGQGLRLIYYSQIVNDFQKGDIAEGYSVSREKKESFPLTVTSAQKNPTAFYLCASSDRGLRGPAFFGQGTRLTVV.

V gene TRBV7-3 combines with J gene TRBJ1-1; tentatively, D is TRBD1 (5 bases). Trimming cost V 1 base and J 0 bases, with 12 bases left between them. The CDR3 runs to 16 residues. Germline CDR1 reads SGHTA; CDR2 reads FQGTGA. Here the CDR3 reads CASSLRVRGLNTEAFF. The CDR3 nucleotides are TGTGCCAGCAGCTTAAGAGTGCGGGGGTTGAACACTGAAGCTTTCTTT.

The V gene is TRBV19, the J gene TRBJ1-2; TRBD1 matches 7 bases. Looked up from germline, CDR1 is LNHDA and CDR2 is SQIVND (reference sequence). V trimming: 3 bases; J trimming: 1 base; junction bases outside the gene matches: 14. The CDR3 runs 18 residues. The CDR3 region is CASSMIWGDSIYNYGYTF. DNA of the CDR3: TGTGCCAGTAGTATGATTTGGGGGGACAGCATATATAACTATGGCTACACCTTC.

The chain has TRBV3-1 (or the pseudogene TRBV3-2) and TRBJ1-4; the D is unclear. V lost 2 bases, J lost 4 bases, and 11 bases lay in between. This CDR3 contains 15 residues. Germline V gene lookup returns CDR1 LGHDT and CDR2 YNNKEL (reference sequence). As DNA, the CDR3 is TGTGCCAGCAGCCAAACTTATAGCTATAATGAAAAACTGTTTTTT. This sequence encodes CASSQTYSYNEKLFF.

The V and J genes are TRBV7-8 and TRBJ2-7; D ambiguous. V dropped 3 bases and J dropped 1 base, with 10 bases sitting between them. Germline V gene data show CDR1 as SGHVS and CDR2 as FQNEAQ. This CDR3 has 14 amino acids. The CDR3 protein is CASSLGRRSYEQYF. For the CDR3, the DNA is TGTGCCAGCAGCTTGGGAAGGAGATCCTACGAGCAGTACTTC. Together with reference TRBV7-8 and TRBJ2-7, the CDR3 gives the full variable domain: GAGVSQSPRYKVAKRGQDVALRCDPISGHVSLFWYQQALGQGPEFLTYFQNEAQLDKSGLPSDRFFAERPEGSVSTLKIQRTQQEDSAVYLCASSLGRRSYEQYFGPGTRLTVT.

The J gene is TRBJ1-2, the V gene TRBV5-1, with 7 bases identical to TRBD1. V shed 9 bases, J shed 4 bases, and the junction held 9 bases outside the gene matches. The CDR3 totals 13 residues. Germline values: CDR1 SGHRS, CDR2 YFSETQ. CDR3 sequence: CATTDRVGYGYTF. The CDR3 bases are TGCGCCACCACTGACAGGGTAGGCTATGGCTACACCTTC.

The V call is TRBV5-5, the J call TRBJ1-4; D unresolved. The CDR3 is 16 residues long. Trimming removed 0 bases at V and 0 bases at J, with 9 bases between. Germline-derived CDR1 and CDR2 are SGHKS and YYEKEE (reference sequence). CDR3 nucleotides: TGTGCCAGCAGCTTGGGGGCGAGGCCAACTAATGAAAAACTGTTTTTT. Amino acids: CASSLGARPTNEKLFF.

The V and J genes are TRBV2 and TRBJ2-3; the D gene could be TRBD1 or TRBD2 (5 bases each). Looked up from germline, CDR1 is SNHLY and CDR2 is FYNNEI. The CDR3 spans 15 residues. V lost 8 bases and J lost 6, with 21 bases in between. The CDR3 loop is CASWGVRLAGDTQYF. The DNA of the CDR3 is TGTGCCAGCTGGGGAGTGAGGCTAGCAGGGGATACGCAGTATTTT.

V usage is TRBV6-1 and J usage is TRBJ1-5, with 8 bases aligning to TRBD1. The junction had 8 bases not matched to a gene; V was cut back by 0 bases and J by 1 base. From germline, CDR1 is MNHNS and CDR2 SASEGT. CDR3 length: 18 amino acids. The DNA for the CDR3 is TGTGCCAGCAGTGAAGCGCGGACAGGGAGGACGAGCAATCAGCCCCAGCATTTT. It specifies CASSEARTGRTSNQPQHF.

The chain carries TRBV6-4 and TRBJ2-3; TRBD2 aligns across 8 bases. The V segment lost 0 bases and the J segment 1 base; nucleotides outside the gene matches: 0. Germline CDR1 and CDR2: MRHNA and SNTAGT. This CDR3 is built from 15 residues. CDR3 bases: TGTGCCAGCAGTGACTCTAGCGGGGGCACAGATACGCAGTATTTT. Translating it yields CASSDSSGGTDTQYF.

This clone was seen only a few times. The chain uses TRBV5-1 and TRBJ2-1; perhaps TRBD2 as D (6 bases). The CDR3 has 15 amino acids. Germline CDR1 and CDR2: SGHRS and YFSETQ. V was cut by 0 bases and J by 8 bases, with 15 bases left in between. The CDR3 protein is CASSLAPTRLDEQFF. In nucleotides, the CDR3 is TGCGCCAGCAGCTTGGCCCCGACTAGACTGGATGAGCAGTTCTTC.

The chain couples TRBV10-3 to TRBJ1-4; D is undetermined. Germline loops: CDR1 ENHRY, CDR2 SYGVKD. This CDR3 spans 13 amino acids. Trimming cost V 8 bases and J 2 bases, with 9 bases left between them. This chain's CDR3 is CAIGGRTNEKLFF. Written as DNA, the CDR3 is TGTGCCATCGGAGGGCGGACTAATGAAAAACTGTTTTTT.